These 26 T cell receptor beta chains originate from one sample sequenced in a study of blood T cell repertoires in COVID-19. Using immunoSEQ multiplex PCR, the repertoire was profiled, and TCRdb retains in-frame clones only, with some absent. The repertoire holds roughly 160,000 clones, with roughly 86% as singletons. Sequencing was done on a sample of peripheral blood. These receptors all stem from a man between 18 and 35 years old with acute or convalescent COVID-19.

This chain joins TRBV9 and TRBJ2-3, with D perhaps TRBD2 (6 bases). The CDR3 spans 14 residues. V lost 7 bases and J 0 bases, leaving 12 bases between the germline ends. Per the germline V gene, CDR1 is SGDLS and CDR2 is YYNGEE. Here the CDR3 reads CASDSGESTDTQYF. The CDR3 DNA reads as TGTGCCAGCGATAGCGGTGAAAGCACAGATACGCAGTATTTT.

The chain recombines TRBV4-2 with TRBJ2-7, with D possibly matching TRBD2 (7 bases). CDR1 and CDR2 from the germline V gene are LGHNA and YNFKEQ. Trimming took off 0 bases at V and 6 bases at J, with 15 bases between the two ends. This CDR3 region has 15 residues. CDR3 bases: TGTGCCAGCAGCCAAGAAGTCAAGGGGGGGTTCGAGCAGTACTTC. This gives the protein CASSQEVKGGFEQYF.

This clone was seen just once. The chain links TRBV15 to TRBJ2-5; 8 positions match TRBD1. V lost 2 bases, J lost 2 bases, and 7 bases stayed unmatched. This CDR3 has 16 residues. Germline V CDR1 and CDR2: LNHNV, YYDKDF (reference sequence). The CDR3 region is CATSRPRTGRQETQYF. CDR3 bases: TGTGCCACCAGCAGACCACGGACAGGGCGTCAAGAGACCCAGTACTTC.

The chain joins TRBV23-1 to TRBJ2-5; weak D call: TRBD2 (5 bases). TRBV23-1 is an ORF; its function is uncertain. Trimming pared 0 bases from V and 4 bases from J, leaving 15 bases between. The CDR3 loop spans 16 amino acids. The CDR3 spells CASSQSYGAGRETQYF. The DNA for the CDR3 is TGCGCCAGCAGTCAATCTTACGGTGCGGGTAGAGAGACCCAGTACTTC.

In DNA form, the CDR3 reads TGTGCCAGCAGTTACACCGGGACAGGCGCGAATGAAAAACTGTTTTTT. This sequence encodes CASSYTGTGANEKLFF. The genes are TRBV6-5 and TRBJ1-4; 8 bases map to TRBD1. The length of the CDR3 is 16 residues. V lost 2 bases to trimming and J lost 5 bases; unmatched junction nucleotides: 7. Germline V gene data show CDR1 as MNHEY and CDR2 as SVGAGI.

The chain joins TRBV7-2 to TRBJ1-5; 7 nucleotides agree with TRBD1. Germline CDR1 SGHTA, CDR2 FQGNSA. V trimming: 2 bases; J trimming: 2 bases; junction bases outside the gene matches: 12. The CDR3 loop spans 18 amino acids. The CDR3 DNA follows: TGTGCCAGCAGCTTAATGGTGTATGGGCAGGGGGGCAATCAGCCCCAGCATTTT. Translated: CASSLMVYGQGGNQPQHF.

The chain is built from TRBV7-2 and TRBJ2-7; TRBD2 matches at 8 bases. This CDR3 comprises 15 residues. Unmatched junction bases numbered 2, after V lost 1 base and J lost 0 bases. Germline CDR1 is SGHTA and CDR2 is FQGNSA. As DNA, the CDR3 is TGTGCCAGCAGCTTAGTTGCGGGGGGCTCCTACGAGCAGTACTTC. Amino acids: CASSLVAGGSYEQYF.

This rearrangement joins TRBV11-2 to TRBJ1-2; 12 bases agree with TRBD1. This CDR3 spans 15 amino acids. The ends lost 4 bases at V and 4 bases at J; junction bases unmatched: 4. Germline-derived CDR1 and CDR2 are SGHAT and FQNNGV. Here the CDR3 DNA reads TGTGCCAGCAGCTCGGGACAGGGGGCGAGCTATGGCTACACCTTC. It codes for CASSSGQGASYGYTF.

V is TRBV6-1 and J is TRBJ2-2; the D is unclear. V lost 3 bases and J lost 4, with 15 bases in between. The V gene's germline CDR1 is MNHNS and CDR2 SASEGT. The CDR3 spans 16 residues. The CDR3 DNA reads as TGTGCCAGCAGTGATTCCGGCTTTACGGGCACCGGGGAGCTGTTTTTT. It codes for CASSDSGFTGTGELFF.

J is TRBJ1-5 and V is TRBV18, with 7 nucleotides matching TRBD1. The ends lost 3 bases at V and 6 bases at J; junction bases unmatched: 8. There are 15 residues in the CDR3. CDR1 KGHSH and CDR2 LQKENI come from the germline V gene. The CDR3 DNA reads TGTGCCAGCTCACCTTCCCAGGGGGGTAGTCAGCCCCAGCATTTT. It yields the protein CASSPSQGGSQPQHF. The full variable domain, rest sourced from reference TRBV18 and TRBJ1-5, is NAGVMQNPRHLVRRRGQEARLRCSPMKGHSHVYWYRQLPEEGLKFMVYLQKENIIDESGMPKERFSAEFPKEGPSILRIQQVVRGDSAAYFCASSPSQGGSQPQHFGDGTRLSIL.

The chain couples TRBV25-1 to TRBJ1-1; unclear D gene. CDR1 is MGHDK and CDR2 is SYGVNS in the germline V gene. This CDR3 spans 13 amino acids. Between the trimmed V and J ends, which lost 3 bases and 9 bases, there was a span of 14 bases. In DNA form, the CDR3 reads TGTGCCAGCAGTGATCATACGGCCGGGAAAGCTTTCTTT. Amino acids: CASSDHTAGKAFF.

This clone was observed a single time. The chain carries TRBV15 and TRBJ2-1, with 9 bases matching TRBD1. CDR3 length: 15 residues. The germline V gene encodes CDR1 LNHNV and CDR2 YYDKDF (reference sequence). The junction had 10 bases not matched to a gene; V was cut back by 5 bases and J by 8 bases. The CDR3 nucleotides read TGTGCCACCAGCTATCGACAGGGGGACTTCGATGAGCAGTTCTTC. Its translation: CATSYRQGDFDEQFF.

V usage is TRBV6-1 and J usage is TRBJ2-1; 10 bases map to TRBD1. This CDR3 contains 18 residues. Trimming removed 1 base from V and 3 bases from J; junction bases left unmatched: 9. Germline V CDR1 and CDR2: MNHNS, SASEGT. Here the CDR3 reads CASSEVGRRDRGYNEQFF. The CDR3 DNA reads TGTGCCAGCAGTGAAGTTGGAAGACGGGACAGGGGCTACAATGAGCAGTTCTTC.

The chain joins TRBV7-7 to TRBJ2-1; 9 bases match TRBD2. With V trimmed by 5 bases and J by 2 bases, 4 bases remained unmatched. The V gene's germline CDR1 is SSHAT and CDR2 FNYEAQ (reference sequence). This CDR3 contains 15 residues. The CDR3 DNA is TGTGCCAGCAGCCTGACTAGCGGAGCCTACAATGAGCAGTTCTTC. It translates to CASSLTSGAYNEQFF.

The gene calls are TRBV18 and TRBJ1-6; 7 bases are shared with TRBD1. Per the germline V gene, CDR1 is KGHSH and CDR2 is LQKENI. V was pared by 5 bases and J by 5 bases, with 9 bases of the junction left unmatched. The CDR3 is 16 residues long. The CDR3: CASSITTGQNNSPLHF. CDR3 sequence (DNA): TGTGCCAGCTCAATCACAACGGGACAGAATAATTCACCCCTCCACTTT. Using reference TRBV18 and TRBJ1-6 for the parts outside the CDR3, the full variable domain is NAGVMQNPRHLVRRRGQEARLRCSPMKGHSHVYWYRQLPEEGLKFMVYLQKENIIDESGMPKERFSAEFPKEGPSILRIQQVVRGDSAAYFCASSITTGQNNSPLHFGNGTRLTVT.

Written as DNA, the CDR3 is TGTGCCAGCAGCGCGCGGGGGGGCAAGGGGACCCAGTACTTC. Translating it yields CASSARGGKGTQYF. The chain combines TRBV9 with TRBJ2-5; 9 positions match TRBD2. This CDR3 contains 14 residues. With 3 bases clipped from V and 7 bases from J, the junction kept 7 bases outside the gene matches. CDR1 and CDR2 from the germline V gene are SGDLS and YYNGEE.

Notes on this clone: Different DNA sequences within this sample yield the same CDR3. V and J are TRBV4-1 and TRBJ1-6; D is possibly TRBD1 (5 bases). Looked up from germline, CDR1 is MGHRA and CDR2 is YSYEKL. The CDR3 extends over 13 amino acids. Trimming took off 0 bases at V and 10 bases at J, with 7 bases between the two ends. This CDR3 is CASSQDRGSPLHF. In DNA form, the CDR3 reads TGCGCCAGCAGCCAAGATAGGGGATCACCCCTCCACTTT.

V usage is TRBV3-1 (or the pseudogene TRBV3-2) and J usage is TRBJ2-5; D perhaps matches TRBD2 (5 bases). The V gene lost 2 bases and the J gene lost 4 bases, with 14 bases spanning the gap. This CDR3 spans 15 amino acids. Per germline, CDR1 LGHDT and CDR2 YNNKEL (reference sequence). The CDR3 bases are TGTGCCAGCAGCCAATCACCGGAGGCCCTAGAGACCCAGTACTTC. Translated, it gives CASSQSPEALETQYF.

This clone was seen once. This chain uses TRBV19 with TRBJ1-5; the match to TRBD1 covers 9 bases. CDR3 length: 16 amino acids. CDR1 and CDR2 (germline): LNHDA, SQIVND (reference sequence). V lost 6 bases to trimming and J lost 5 bases; unmatched junction nucleotides: 11. As DNA, the CDR3 is TGTGCCAGTAGCCCGTTATTGACAGGGGGGGATCAGCCCCAGCATTTT. This sequence encodes CASSPLLTGGDQPQHF.

The gene calls are TRBV5-4 and TRBJ1-1; 8 nucleotides line up with TRBD1. This CDR3 is built from 15 residues. V lost 2 bases and J lost 5; bases outside the gene matches: 8. Per the germline V gene, CDR1 is SGHNT and CDR2 is YYREEE (reference sequence). The CDR3: CASSFSLQGATEAFF. The CDR3 DNA sequence: TGTGCCAGCAGCTTTTCGTTGCAGGGGGCAACTGAAGCTTTCTTT. Filled out from reference TRBV5-4 and TRBJ1-1, the complete variable domain reads ETGVTQSPTHLIKTRGQQVTLRCSSQSGHNTVSWYQQALGQGPQFIFQYYREEENGRGNFPPRFSGLQFPNYSSELNVNALELDDSALYLCASSFSLQGATEAFFGQGTRLTVV.

CDR3 DNA: TGTGCCAGCAGTTCAACCTACAGGGGCACGAACACTGAAGCTTTCTTT. Its translation: CASSSTYRGTNTEAFF. This chain joins TRBV28 and TRBJ1-1, with 7 nucleotides matching TRBD1. The trim removed 4 bases at V and 1 base at J, leaving 9 bases unmatched. CDR1 and CDR2 (germline): MDHEN, SYDVKM. The CDR3 consists of 16 residues.

The chain couples TRBV19 to TRBJ2-1; possibly TRBD2 for D (5 bases). The CDR3 length is 13 residues. Deletions cut 5 bases from V and 5 bases from J, with 10 bases between. Germline lookup yields CDR1 LNHDA and CDR2 SQIVND (reference sequence). DNA for the CDR3: TGTGCCAGTAGTCTGACGGGGAACAATGAGCAGTTCTTC. Its protein is CASSLTGNNEQFF.

This rearrangement joins TRBV6-1 to TRBJ1-4; 9 nucleotides agree with TRBD1. The ends lost 2 bases at V and 5 bases at J; junction bases unmatched: 3. Germline lookup yields CDR1 MNHNS and CDR2 SASEGT. CDR3 length: 15 amino acids. The CDR3 spells CASSEPGTGNEKLFF. DNA of the CDR3: TGTGCCAGCAGTGAACCCGGGACAGGGAATGAAAAACTGTTTTTT.

The V gene is TRBV2, the J gene TRBJ2-2; D is possibly TRBD1 (7 bases). With 4 bases removed from V and 5 bases from J, the gap between germline ends came to 11 bases. In germline, CDR1 is SNHLY, CDR2 FYNNEI. CDR3 length equals 14 residues. CDR3 sequence: CASSAGGHTGELFF. The CDR3 region has the DNA TGTGCCAGCAGTGCAGGGGGGCATACCGGGGAGCTGTTTTTT.

V gene TRBV9 combines with J gene TRBJ1-3; the D is unclear. V lost 4 bases to trimming and J lost 6 bases, with 29 bases between them. CDR1 SGDLS and CDR2 YYNGEE come from the germline V gene. The length of the CDR3 is 19 residues. DNA of the CDR3: TGTGCCAGCAGCCCTAGATTAAAGACCCTTACGGTTTCGGCAAACACCATATATTTT. The encoded protein is CASSPRLKTLTVSANTIYF.

Regarding this clone: The same CDR3 arises from other DNA sequences in this sample as well. This chain joins TRBV5-1 and TRBJ2-2; 8 nucleotides align to TRBD1. The CDR3 has 15 residues. Germline CDR1 reads SGHRS; CDR2 reads YFSETQ. Losses at the gene ends were 4 bases for V and 2 bases for J; bases not matched to a gene: 4. In nucleotides, the CDR3 is TGCGCCAGCAGCCTCACAGGGGGTAACACCGGGGAGCTGTTTTTT. It specifies CASSLTGGNTGELFF.